A single TCR beta chain is shown here with its context. The CDR3 has 16 amino acids. Germline V gene lookup returns CDR1 GTSNPN and CDR2 SVGIG (reference sequence). Trimming took 4 bases from V and 6 from J; bases not matched to a gene: 9. The sample is drawn from a study of blood T cell repertoires in COVID-19. TCRdb's table, derived via immunoSEQ multiplex PCR, lists solely in-frame clones and lacks some. The table lists 200,000 or so clones, approximately 91% of them singletons. The sequence derives from a man between 70 and 80 years old with active or convalescent COVID-19. Sequences were obtained from peripheral blood. The chain employs TRBV30 and TRBJ2-3; 14 nucleotides match TRBD2. CDR3 DNA: TGTGCCTGGAACCGACTAGCGGGAGGGATTCCGGATACGCAGTATTTT. Its translation is CAWNRLAGGIPDTQYF.